These T cell receptor beta chains were read from a single sample in a study of breast tumors, draining lymph nodes, adjacent tissues. TCRdb re-called the multiplex PCR reads with MiXCR, one entry per CDR3 protein. The table has about 63,000 distinct CDR3 sequences, roughly 59% seen once. Sequences were obtained from breast tumor tissue. The receptors stem from a female donor with breast cancer. Some clones in this sample may be carry-over from other donors' samples. CDR3s include the opening cysteine and the closing phenylalanine or tryptophan. The order of the fields is J gene, clone size, V gene, D gene, CDR3 DNA, CDR3 protein. D genes are given only for firm matches. Some rows mark clone size as missing; the rest say once, few, many or name a class of expanded clone.

J gene: TRBJ1-6; clone size: -; V gene: TRBV5-6; D gene: TRBD1; CDR3 DNA: TGTGCCAGCAGCTCGATGAGACAGGGGCATAATTCACCCCTCCACTTT; CDR3 protein: CASSSMRQGHNSPLHF
J gene: TRBJ2-1; clone size: many; V gene: TRBV2; D gene: -; CDR3 DNA: TGTGCCAGCACTCAGAGGAATGAGCAGTTCTTC; CDR3 protein: CASTQRNEQFF
J gene: TRBJ2-5; clone size: -; V gene: TRBV7-2; D gene: -; CDR3 DNA: TGTGCCAGTCACAGCGTAGAGACCCAGTACTTC; CDR3 protein: CASHSVETQYF
J gene: TRBJ2-2; clone size: -; V gene: TRBV6-2/TRBV6-3; D gene: TRBD2; CDR3 DNA: TGTGCCAGCAGTCGCCCCGGGACTAGCGGACGATGGACGAACACCGGGGAGCTGTTTTTT; CDR3 protein: CASSRPGTSGRWTNTGELFF
J gene: TRBJ1-4; clone size: many; V gene: TRBV6-5; D gene: -; CDR3 DNA: TGTGCCAGCAGTTACGGGAGAGGGGGTGAAAAACTGTTTTTT; CDR3 protein: CASSYGRGGEKLFF
J gene: TRBJ2-3; clone size: many; V gene: TRBV7-9; D gene: TRBD2; CDR3 DNA: TGTGCCAGCAGCTTATGGGGGGGGCTAGCGGGAGCGGCTGATACGCAGTATTTT; CDR3 protein: CASSLWGGLAGAADTQYF
J gene: TRBJ1-5; clone size: -; V gene: TRBV7-2; D gene: -; CDR3 DNA: TGTGCCAGCAGCTTAGTTAATGACCAGCCCCAGCATTTT; CDR3 protein: CASSLVNDQPQHF
J gene: TRBJ1-3; clone size: -; V gene: TRBV29-1; D gene: -; CDR3 DNA: TGCAGCGTGCGTTTGGGCTCTGGAAACACCATATATTTT; CDR3 protein: CSVRLGSGNTIYF
J gene: TRBJ2-2; clone size: many; V gene: TRBV5-5; D gene: -; CDR3 DNA: TGTGCCAGCAGCTTGTCGATGGGACCCGGGGAGCTGTTTTTT; CDR3 protein: CASSLSMGPGELFF
J gene: TRBJ2-6; clone size: -; V gene: TRBV19; D gene: -; CDR3 DNA: TGTGCCAGTAGTCTCCGCACGATCACTTACTCTGGGGCCAACGTCCTGACTTTC; CDR3 protein: CASSLRTITYSGANVLTF
J gene: TRBJ1-2; clone size: -; V gene: TRBV20-1; D gene: TRBD1; CDR3 DNA: TGCAGTGCTAGAGTCCAGGGGGCGGATGGCTACACCTTC; CDR3 protein: CSARVQGADGYTF
J gene: TRBJ2-6; clone size: -; V gene: TRBV4-1; D gene: -; CDR3 DNA: TGCGCCAGCAGCCATATTAGGATCTCTGGGGCCAACGTCCTGACTTTC; CDR3 protein: CASSHIRISGANVLTF